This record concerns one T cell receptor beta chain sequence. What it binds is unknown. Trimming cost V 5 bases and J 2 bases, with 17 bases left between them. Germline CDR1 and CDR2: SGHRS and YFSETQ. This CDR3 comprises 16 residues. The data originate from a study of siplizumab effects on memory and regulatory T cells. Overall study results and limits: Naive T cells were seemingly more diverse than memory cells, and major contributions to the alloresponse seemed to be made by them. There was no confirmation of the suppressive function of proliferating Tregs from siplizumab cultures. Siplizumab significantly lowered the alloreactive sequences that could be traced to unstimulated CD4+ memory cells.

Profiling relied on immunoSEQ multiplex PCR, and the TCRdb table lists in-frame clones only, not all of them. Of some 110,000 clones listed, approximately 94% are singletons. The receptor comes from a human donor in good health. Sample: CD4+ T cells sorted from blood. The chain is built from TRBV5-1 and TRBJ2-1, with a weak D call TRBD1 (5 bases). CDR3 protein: CASSQRPGNTYNEQFF. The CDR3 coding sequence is TGCGCCAGCAGTCAACGCCCAGGGAACACCTACAATGAGCAGTTCTTC.